Each of the 32 T cell receptor beta chains below was sequenced from the same sample in a study of OX40 agonist ivuxolimab in advanced cancers. The assay was immunoSEQ multiplex PCR, and TCRdb's table has in-frame clones only and misses some. Here the sample spans about 83,000 clones, 70% to 85% being singletons. This specimen was CD4+ or CD8+ T cells sorted from blood, taken in a trial of the OX40 agonist ivuxolimab. The receptor set was obtained from an adult with an advanced solid tumor such as melanoma, head and neck, liver or kidney cancer.

The CDR3 bases are TGTGCCAGCAGTTACCGGACTAGCGGGAAGTTTACGCAGTATTTT. This sequence encodes CASSYRTSGKFTQYF. The chain employs TRBV6-6 and TRBJ2-3; 12 nucleotides line up with TRBD2. V lost 2 bases, J lost 8 bases, and 5 bases stayed unmatched. This CDR3 is built from 15 residues. CDR1 and CDR2 (germline): MNHNY, SVGAGI (reference sequence).

The chain uses TRBV2 and TRBJ1-5; 7 bases are a match to TRBD1. CDR3 size: 15 residues. V shed 2 bases, J shed 7 bases, and the junction held 8 bases outside the gene matches. Germline V lookup: CDR1 SNHLY, CDR2 FYNNEI. The CDR3 loop reads CASSEMAGGNQPQHF. CDR3 DNA sequence: TGTGCCAGCAGTGAAATGGCAGGGGGTAACCAGCCCCAGCATTTT.

This clone has only a few counts. V and J are TRBV5-8 and TRBJ1-3, with 8 bases matching TRBD1. This CDR3 has 15 residues. With 3 bases clipped from V and 3 bases from J, the junction kept 5 bases outside the gene matches. Germline V gives CDR1 SGHTS, CDR2 YDEGEE. DNA of the CDR3: TGTGCCAGCAGCTACCAGGGGGCATTTGGAAACACCATATATTTT. Translated, it gives CASSYQGAFGNTIYF.

The DNA of the CDR3 is TGTGCCAGCAGCTTAGCGGGAACCTACGAGCAGTACTTC. As protein: CASSLAGTYEQYF. The chain has TRBV11-2 and TRBJ2-7; a weak D match, TRBD2 (5 bases). V was clipped by 1 base and J by 2 bases, with 6 bases between them. Germline V gene lookup returns CDR1 SGHAT and CDR2 FQNNGV. The CDR3 has 13 amino acids.

In DNA form, the CDR3 reads TGTGCCACTTCAGGACTTTATAGCAATCAGCCCCAGCATTTT. Translation: CATSGLYSNQPQHF. The V gene is TRBV10-3, the J gene TRBJ1-5, with D uncertain. Trimming left V 10 bases short and J 0 bases short, with 13 bases between. This CDR3 comprises 14 residues. Germline CDR1 reads ENHRY; CDR2 reads SYGVKD.

The V gene is TRBV21-1, the J gene TRBJ1-6. TRBV21-1 constitutes a pseudogene. The CDR3 runs 15 residues. CDR3 nucleotides: TGTGCCAGCTTGACGGGGTCACAAACTAATTCACCCCTCCACTTT. Its translation: CASLTGSQTNSPLHF.

The chain joins TRBV9 to TRBJ2-6; TRBD1 might be the D (5 bases). Trimming left V 1 base short and J 3 bases short, with 8 bases between. The CDR3 sequence is 15 residues long. CDR1 is SGDLS and CDR2 is YYNGEE in the germline V gene. This chain's CDR3 is CASSVQGFGANVLTF. CDR3 in DNA: TGTGCCAGCAGCGTACAGGGATTTGGGGCCAACGTCCTGACTTTC.

The gene calls are TRBV11-3 and TRBJ2-3; 8 nucleotides agree with TRBD2. Unmatched junction bases numbered 10, after V lost 4 bases and J lost 4 bases. This CDR3 spans 16 amino acids. CDR1 is SGHNT, CDR2 YENEEA, per germline. The CDR3 nucleotides are TGTGCCAGCAGCTCCCCTTTAAGTAGCGGGGCAGATACGCAGTATTTT. This sequence encodes CASSSPLSSGADTQYF.

This chain joins TRBV4-2 and TRBJ2-1, with D maybe TRBD2 (6 bases). The CDR3 covers 15 residues. Germline loops: CDR1 LGHNA, CDR2 YNFKEQ. Trimming left V 5 bases short and J 6 bases short, with 17 bases between. The CDR3 region is CASSLFSGPGNEQFF. The CDR3 nucleotides are TGTGCCAGCAGCTTGTTCAGCGGGCCGGGCAATGAGCAGTTCTTC.

The chain links TRBV19 to TRBJ1-1; D is perhaps TRBD1 (5 bases). This CDR3 comprises 19 residues. The germline V gene has CDR1 LNHDA and CDR2 SQIVND (reference sequence). The V end lost 6 bases, the J end lost 4 bases, and 30 bases lay between the germline ends. CDR3 loop: CASRRSPRGAFLQGTEAFF. The CDR3 DNA is TGTGCCAGTAGACGATCCCCCCGGGGCGCTTTTCTCCAGGGCACTGAAGCTTTCTTT. Based on the CDR3 plus reference TRBV19 and TRBJ1-1, the full variable domain is DGGITQSPKYLFRKEGQNVTLSCEQNLNHDAMYWYRQDPGQGLRLIYYSQIVNDFQKGDIAEGYSVSREKKESFPLTVTSAQKNPTAFYLCASRRSPRGAFLQGTEAFFGQGTRLTVV.

The rearrangement uses TRBV19 and TRBJ2-3, with 9 nucleotides matching TRBD2. There are 13 residues in the CDR3. In germline, CDR1 is LNHDA, CDR2 SQIVND (reference sequence). V gave up 7 bases and J gave up 2 bases; unmatched junction bases: 1. The CDR3 bases are TGTGCCAGTACTAGCGGGAACACAGATACGCAGTATTTT. Its protein is CASTSGNTDTQYF.

The chain is built from TRBV7-9 and TRBJ2-5; TRBD1 might be the D (6 bases). The CDR3 runs 14 residues. CDR1 and CDR2 from the germline V gene are SEHNR and FQNEAQ (reference sequence). The V gene lost 4 bases and the J gene lost 2 bases, with 11 bases spanning the gap. In nucleotides, the CDR3 is TGTGCCAGCAGCTCCTGGACAGCTCAAGAGACCCAGTACTTC. Protein sequence: CASSSWTAQETQYF.

The genes are TRBV7-9 and TRBJ2-1; 8 bases match TRBD2. Germline V gene lookup returns CDR1 SEHNR and CDR2 FQNEAQ (reference sequence). The CDR3 is made up of 16 amino acids. The ends lost 7 bases at V and 8 bases at J; junction bases unmatched: 16. The CDR3 region is CASTLVGPGGFDEQFF. In nucleotides, the CDR3 is TGTGCCAGCACCCTAGTTGGTCCGGGAGGGTTCGATGAGCAGTTCTTC.

The chain combines TRBV5-6 with TRBJ2-5, with a tentative D call TRBD1 (6 bases). The CDR3 is made up of 14 amino acids. Trimming pared 4 bases from V and 3 bases from J, leaving 13 bases between. Germline loops: CDR1 SGHDT, CDR2 YYEEEE. For the CDR3, the DNA is TGTGCCAGCAGCAACACCGGGACAAAAGAGACCCAGTACTTC. It specifies CASSNTGTKETQYF.

This clone appeared once. The chain combines TRBV27 with TRBJ1-2, with 7 positions matching TRBD1. After removal of 5 bases from V and 9 bases from J, the junction contained 6 bases not matched to a gene. Per germline, CDR1 MNHEY and CDR2 SMNVEV (reference sequence). This CDR3 has 12 amino acids. The CDR3 bases are TGTGCCAGCAGTCCGACAGGGTTGCGCTACACCTTC. Amino acid sequence: CASSPTGLRYTF.

The V call is TRBV9, the J call TRBJ2-1; 16 positions match TRBD2. CDR1 SGDLS and CDR2 YYNGEE come from the germline V gene. V shed 4 bases and J 6 bases; nucleotides not matched to a gene: 4. The CDR3 is 16 amino acids. The CDR3 loop reads CASSPGTSGRGNEQFF. The CDR3, as DNA: TGTGCCAGCAGCCCGGGGACTAGCGGGAGGGGCAATGAGCAGTTCTTC.

The chain has TRBV7-3 and TRBJ2-7; TRBD1 aligns across 7 bases. The V gene's germline CDR1 is SGHTA and CDR2 FQGTGA. The J segment lost 3 bases and the V segment lost 2 bases, leaving 7 bases of the junction unmatched. This CDR3 has 15 amino acids. CDR3 coding DNA: TGTGCCAGCAGCTTAGCAGGGGGTGCCCTCTACGAGCAGTACTTC. Amino acids: CASSLAGGALYEQYF.

CDR3 residues: CASSLFQGHSIPGELFF. CDR3 nucleotide sequence: TGTGCCAGCAGCTTATTTCAGGGACATAGTATCCCCGGGGAGCTGTTTTTT. The chain employs TRBV7-2 and TRBJ2-2, with a weak D call TRBD1 (6 bases). Trimming pared 2 bases from V and 6 bases from J, leaving 19 bases between. Germline V gives CDR1 SGHTA, CDR2 FQGNSA. CDR3 length: 17 residues. Supplemented by reference TRBV7-2 and TRBJ2-2, the full variable domain reads GAGVSQSPSNKVTEKGKDVELRCDPISGHTALYWYRQSLGQGLEFLIYFQGNSAPDKSGLPSDRFSAERTGGSVSTLTIQRTQQEDSAVYLCASSLFQGHSIPGELFFGEGSRLTVL.

This clone was counted once. The chain employs TRBV18 and TRBJ2-7; 10 nucleotides agree with TRBD2. V trimming: 3 bases; J trimming: 0 bases; junction bases outside the gene matches: 5. From germline, CDR1 is KGHSH and CDR2 LQKENI. CDR3 length: 16 amino acids. For the CDR3, the DNA is TGTGCCAGCTCACCCTCAGGACTAGCGGACTCCTACGAGCAGTACTTC. This codes for CASSPSGLADSYEQYF.

In this sample, this clone turned up a few times. The chain uses TRBV13 and TRBJ2-3, with a weak D call TRBD2 (7 bases). The germline V gene has CDR1 PRHDT and CDR2 FYEKMQ (reference sequence). The CDR3 extends over 14 amino acids. V dropped 6 bases and J dropped 4 bases, with 14 bases sitting between them. The CDR3 region is CASRSTGGADTQYF. The CDR3 DNA reads TGTGCCAGCAGATCAACGGGGGGCGCAGATACGCAGTATTTT. The full variable domain, completed using reference TRBV13 and TRBJ2-3, is AAGVIQSPRHLIKEKRETATLKCYPIPRHDTVYWYQQGPGQDPQFLISFYEKMQSDKGSIPDRFSAQQFSDYHSELNMSSLELGDSALYFCASRSTGGADTQYFGPGTRLTVL.

The chain joins TRBV25-1 to TRBJ2-6; D uncertain. The V end was cut by 3 bases, the J end by 0 bases, with 15 bases between. Germline V CDR1 and CDR2: MGHDK, SYGVNS. This CDR3 is built from 18 residues. The CDR3 spells CASSDLLSKSSGANVLTF. In DNA, the CDR3 is TGTGCCAGCAGTGACCTCCTCTCAAAAAGCTCTGGGGCCAACGTCCTGACTTTC. The full variable domain, in which reference TRBV25-1 and TRBJ2-6 provide the parts outside the CDR3, is EADIYQTPRYLVIGTGKKITLECSQTMGHDKMYWYQQDPGMELHLIHYSYGVNSTEKGDLSSESTVSRIRTEHFPLTLESARPSHTSQYLCASSDLLSKSSGANVLTFGAGSRLTVL.

This chain connects TRBV4-1 to TRBJ1-6, with TRBD1 matching 8 bases. The V gene end was trimmed by 4 bases and the J gene end by 8 bases; junction bases not matched to a gene: 7. The CDR3 covers 15 residues. Germline V CDR1 and CDR2: MGHRA, YSYEKL. CDR3 amino acids: CASSPRTGQDSPLHF. The CDR3 DNA reads TGCGCCAGCAGCCCTAGGACAGGGCAGGATTCACCCCTCCACTTT.

The chain joins TRBV7-9 to TRBJ2-5; D possibly uses TRBD1 or TRBD2 (6 bases each). This CDR3 region has 14 residues. The germline gives CDR1 SEHNR, CDR2 FQNEAQ (reference sequence). The V end lost 5 bases, the J end lost 4 bases, and 14 bases lay between the germline ends. CDR3 in amino acids: CASSPPGARETQYF. DNA of the CDR3: TGTGCCAGCAGCCCGCCGGGGGCGCGAGAGACCCAGTACTTC.

The J gene is TRBJ1-2, the V gene TRBV11-2; D remains unclear. Per the germline V gene, CDR1 is SGHAT and CDR2 is FQNNGV. CDR3 length equals 13 residues. V lost 5 bases, J lost 8 bases, and 15 bases lay in between. The CDR3 is CASSAGAGGGYTF. CDR3 sequence (DNA): TGTGCCAGCAGCGCCGGTGCGGGCGGAGGCTACACCTTC.

The chain has TRBV14 and TRBJ2-4; D tentatively fits TRBD1 or TRBD2 (5 bases each). Trimming cost V 1 base and J 5 bases, with 12 bases left between them. The germline V gene has CDR1 SGHDN and CDR2 FVKESK. The length of the CDR3 is 15 residues. CDR3 in amino acids: CASSQVGVRENIQYF. Here the CDR3 DNA reads TGTGCCAGCAGCCAAGTAGGGGTGCGGGAAAACATTCAGTACTTC. The full variable domain, its missing parts supplied by reference TRBV14 and TRBJ2-4, is EAGVTQFPSHSVIEKGQTVTLRCDPISGHDNLYWYRRVMGKEIKFLLHFVKESKQDESGMPNNRFLAERTGGTYSTLKVQPAELEDSGVYFCASSQVGVRENIQYFGAGTRLSVL.

This sequence joins TRBV11-2 and TRBJ2-5; tentatively, D is TRBD2 (6 bases). The V and J ends lost 6 bases and 2 bases respectively, with 16 bases between them. This CDR3 is 15 amino acids long. Germline-derived CDR1 and CDR2 are SGHAT and FQNNGV. This CDR3 is CASRAHGTAQETQYF. CDR3 bases: TGTGCCAGCAGGGCCCACGGGACTGCACAAGAGACCCAGTACTTC.

This chain uses TRBV27 with TRBJ2-2; the match to TRBD2 covers 7 bases. The CDR3 totals 14 residues. Germline CDR1 reads MNHEY; CDR2 reads SMNVEV (reference sequence). V lost 6 bases, J lost 0 bases, and 1 base stayed unmatched. In DNA form, the CDR3 reads TGTGCCAGCAGCAGCGGGACGAACACCGGGGAGCTGTTTTTT. Amino acid sequence: CASSSGTNTGELFF.

The chain uses TRBV2 and TRBJ2-1; no reliable D call. The CDR3 is 15 residues long. V was shortened by 1 base and J by 3 bases, with 10 bases between the two germline ends. Germline CDR1 is SNHLY and CDR2 is FYNNEI. CDR3 sequence reads: CASSEGGGLYNEQFF. The CDR3 DNA sequence: TGTGCCAGCAGTGAAGGCGGCGGTCTCTACAATGAGCAGTTCTTC.

V usage is TRBV4-2 and J usage is TRBJ1-1, with TRBD1 matching 10 bases. The CDR3 has 17 residues. Germline CDR1 reads LGHNA; CDR2 reads YNFKEQ. After removal of 5 bases from V and 0 bases from J, the junction contained 9 bases not matched to a gene. CDR3 bases: TGTGCCAGCAGCTTGGCCGGACAGGGGGATGTGAACACTGAAGCTTTCTTT. Its translation: CASSLAGQGDVNTEAFF.

This clone came up a few times. The chain is built from TRBV11-2 and TRBJ2-7; TRBD2 matches at 12 bases. The CDR3 spans 17 residues. The junction had 8 bases not matched to a gene; V was cut back by 5 bases and J by 0 bases. Germline V gives CDR1 SGHAT, CDR2 FQNNGV. The CDR3 DNA reads as TGTGCCAGCAGCCATTGGACTAGCGGGGTCAGCTCCTACGAGCAGTACTTC. Translated: CASSHWTSGVSSYEQYF.

This clone has more than one count but fewer than ten. The CDR3 bases are TGTGCCAGCAGCCTAAGAGACCGGGACCCCGGCAATGAGCAGTTCTTC. This gives the protein CASSLRDRDPGNEQFF. The gene calls are TRBV14 and TRBJ2-1; D may match TRBD1 or TRBD2 (5 bases each). Between the trimmed V and J ends, which lost 4 bases and 6 bases, there was a span of 19 bases. The CDR3 runs 16 residues. Germline V gene data show CDR1 as SGHDN and CDR2 as FVKESK.

This chain uses TRBV30 with TRBJ2-4; maybe TRBD1 (5 bases). The V and J ends lost 0 bases and 1 base respectively, with 7 bases between them. The CDR3 is made up of 14 amino acids. CDR1 is GTSNPN and CDR2 is SVGIG in the germline V gene (reference sequence). The CDR3 spells CAWSVKGAKNIQYF. CDR3 in DNA: TGTGCCTGGAGTGTAAAGGGGGCCAAAAACATTCAGTACTTC.